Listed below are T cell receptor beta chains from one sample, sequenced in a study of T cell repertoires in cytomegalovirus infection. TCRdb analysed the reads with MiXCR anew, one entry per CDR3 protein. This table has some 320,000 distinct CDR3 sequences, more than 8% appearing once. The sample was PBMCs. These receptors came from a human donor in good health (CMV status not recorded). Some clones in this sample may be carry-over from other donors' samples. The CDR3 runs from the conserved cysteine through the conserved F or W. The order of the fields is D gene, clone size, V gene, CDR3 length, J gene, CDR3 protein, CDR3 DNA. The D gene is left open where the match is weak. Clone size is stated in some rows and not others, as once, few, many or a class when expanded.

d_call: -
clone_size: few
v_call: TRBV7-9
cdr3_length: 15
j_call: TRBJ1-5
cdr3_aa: CASSIAGQINQPQHF
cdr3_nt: TGTGCCAGCAGCATCGCCGGACAGATCAATCAGCCCCAGCATTTT

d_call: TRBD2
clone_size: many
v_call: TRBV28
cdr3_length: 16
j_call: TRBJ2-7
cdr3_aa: CASSLALGLATGEQYF
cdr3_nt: TGTGCCAGCAGTTTAGCCTTGGGACTAGCGACCGGGGAGCAGTACTTC

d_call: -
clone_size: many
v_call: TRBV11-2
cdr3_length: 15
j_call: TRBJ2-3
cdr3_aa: CASSLEQGRTDTQYF
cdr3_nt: TGTGCCAGCAGCTTAGAACAAGGTCGCACAGATACGCAGTATTTT

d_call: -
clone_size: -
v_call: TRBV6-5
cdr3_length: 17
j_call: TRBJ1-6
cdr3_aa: CASSLRTTSSYNSPLHF
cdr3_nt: TGTGCCAGCAGTTTGCGGACAACGAGCTCCTATAATTCACCCCTCCACTTT

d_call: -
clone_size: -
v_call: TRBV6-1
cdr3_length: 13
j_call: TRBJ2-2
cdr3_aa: CARTTIPGGELFF
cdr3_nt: TGTGCCAGAACCACGATTCCCGGCGGGGAGCTGTTTTTT

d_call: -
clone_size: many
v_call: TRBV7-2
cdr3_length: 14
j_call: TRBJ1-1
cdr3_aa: CASRNQQGGTEAFF
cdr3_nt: TGTGCCAGCAGGAACCAACAGGGTGGCACTGAAGCTTTCTTT

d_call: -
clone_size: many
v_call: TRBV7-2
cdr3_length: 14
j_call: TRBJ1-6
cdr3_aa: CASSRRVYNSPLHF
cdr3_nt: TGTGCCAGCAGCCGCCGGGTGTATAATTCACCCCTCCACTTT

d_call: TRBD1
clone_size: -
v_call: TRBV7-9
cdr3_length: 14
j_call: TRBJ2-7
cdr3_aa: CASRRQGNFHEQYF
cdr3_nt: TGTGCCAGCAGAAGACAGGGGAATTTCCACGAGCAGTACTTC

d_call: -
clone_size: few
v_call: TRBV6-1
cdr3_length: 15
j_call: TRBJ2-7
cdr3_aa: CASSEFSRGLDEQYF
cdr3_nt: TGTGCCAGCAGTGAATTTTCGCGGGGATTGGACGAGCAGTACTTC

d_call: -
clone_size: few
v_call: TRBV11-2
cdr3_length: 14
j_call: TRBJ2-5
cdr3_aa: CASSHPPQQETQYF
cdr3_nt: TGTGCCAGCAGCCATCCCCCCCAGCAAGAGACCCAGTACTTC